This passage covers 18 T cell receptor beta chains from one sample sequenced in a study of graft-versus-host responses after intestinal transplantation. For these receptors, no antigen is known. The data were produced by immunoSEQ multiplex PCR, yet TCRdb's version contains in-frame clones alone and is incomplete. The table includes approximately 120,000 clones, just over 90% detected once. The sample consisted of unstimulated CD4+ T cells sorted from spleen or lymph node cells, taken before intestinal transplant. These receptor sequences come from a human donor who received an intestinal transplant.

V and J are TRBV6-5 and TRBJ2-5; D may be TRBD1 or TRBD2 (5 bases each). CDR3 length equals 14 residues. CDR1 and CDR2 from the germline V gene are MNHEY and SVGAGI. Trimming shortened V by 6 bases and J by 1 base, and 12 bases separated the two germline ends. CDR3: CASRLSGGQETQYF. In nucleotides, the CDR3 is TGTGCCAGCAGGCTAAGTGGGGGCCAAGAGACCCAGTACTTC.

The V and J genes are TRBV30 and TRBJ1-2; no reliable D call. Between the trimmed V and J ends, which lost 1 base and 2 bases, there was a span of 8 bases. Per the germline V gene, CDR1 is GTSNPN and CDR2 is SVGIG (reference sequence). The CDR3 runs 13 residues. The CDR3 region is CAWSDGRNYGYTF. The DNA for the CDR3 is TGTGCCTGGAGTGACGGACGGAACTATGGCTACACCTTC.

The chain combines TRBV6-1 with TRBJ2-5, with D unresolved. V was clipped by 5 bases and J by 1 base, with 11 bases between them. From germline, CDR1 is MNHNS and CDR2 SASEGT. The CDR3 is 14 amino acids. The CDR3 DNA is TGTGCCAGCAGTTCCCTCCGGCCCCAAGAGACCCAGTACTTC. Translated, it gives CASSSLRPQETQYF.

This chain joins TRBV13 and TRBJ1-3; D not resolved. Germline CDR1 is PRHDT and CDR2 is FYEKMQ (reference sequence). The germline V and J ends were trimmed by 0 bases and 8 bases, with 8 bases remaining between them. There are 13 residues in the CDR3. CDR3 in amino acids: CASSLGAWDTIYF. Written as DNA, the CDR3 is TGTGCCAGCAGCTTAGGAGCGTGGGACACCATATATTTT.

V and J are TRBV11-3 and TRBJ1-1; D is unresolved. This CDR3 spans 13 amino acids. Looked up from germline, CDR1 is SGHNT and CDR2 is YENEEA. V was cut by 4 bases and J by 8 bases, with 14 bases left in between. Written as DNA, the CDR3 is TGTGCCAGCAGCTCAGGAAGCAGCCAAGAAGCTTTCTTT. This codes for CASSSGSSQEAFF.

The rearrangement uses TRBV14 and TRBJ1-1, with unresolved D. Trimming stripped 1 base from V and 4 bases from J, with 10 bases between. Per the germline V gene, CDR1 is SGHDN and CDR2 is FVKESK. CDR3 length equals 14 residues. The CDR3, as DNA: TGTGCCAGCAGCCAAGCCGCGCACCGCACTGAAGCTTTCTTT. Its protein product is CASSQAAHRTEAFF.

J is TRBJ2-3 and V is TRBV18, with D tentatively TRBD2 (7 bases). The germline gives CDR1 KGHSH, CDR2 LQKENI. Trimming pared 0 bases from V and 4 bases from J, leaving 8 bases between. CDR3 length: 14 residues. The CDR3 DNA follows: TGTGCCAGCTCACCACCGGGGGGGCCAGATACGCAGTATTTT. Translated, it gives CASSPPGGPDTQYF. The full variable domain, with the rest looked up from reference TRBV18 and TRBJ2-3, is NAGVMQNPRHLVRRRGQEARLRCSPMKGHSHVYWYRQLPEEGLKFMVYLQKENIIDESGMPKERFSAEFPKEGPSILRIQQVVRGDSAAYFCASSPPGGPDTQYFGPGTRLTVL.

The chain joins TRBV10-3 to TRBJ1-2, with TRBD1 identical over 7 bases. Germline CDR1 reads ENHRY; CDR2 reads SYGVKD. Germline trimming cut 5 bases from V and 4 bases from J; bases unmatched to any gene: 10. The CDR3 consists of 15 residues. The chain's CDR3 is CAISSLSGTVYGYTF. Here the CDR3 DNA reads TGTGCCATCAGTTCACTTTCCGGGACAGTCTATGGCTACACCTTC.

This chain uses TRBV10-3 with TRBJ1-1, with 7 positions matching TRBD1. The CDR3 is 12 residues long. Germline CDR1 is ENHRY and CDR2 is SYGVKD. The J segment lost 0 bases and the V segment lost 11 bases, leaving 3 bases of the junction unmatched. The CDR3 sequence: CASTGMNTEAFF. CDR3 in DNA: TGTGCCTCGACAGGGATGAACACTGAAGCTTTCTTT.

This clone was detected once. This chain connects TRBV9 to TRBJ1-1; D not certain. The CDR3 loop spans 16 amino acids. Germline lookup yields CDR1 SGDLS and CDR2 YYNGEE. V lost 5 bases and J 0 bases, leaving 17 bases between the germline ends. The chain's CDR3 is CASSRNRALMNTEAFF. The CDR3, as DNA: TGTGCCAGCAGTCGAAACCGGGCCCTCATGAACACTGAAGCTTTCTTT.

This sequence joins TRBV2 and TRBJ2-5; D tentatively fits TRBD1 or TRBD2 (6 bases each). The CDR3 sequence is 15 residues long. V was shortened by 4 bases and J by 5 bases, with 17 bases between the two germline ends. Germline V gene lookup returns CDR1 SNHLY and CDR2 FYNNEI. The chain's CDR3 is CASSVGGGGSETQYF. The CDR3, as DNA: TGTGCCAGCAGTGTAGGAGGGGGTGGTAGTGAGACCCAGTACTTC. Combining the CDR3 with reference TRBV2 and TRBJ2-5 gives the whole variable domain EPEVTQTPSHQVTQMGQEVILRCVPISNHLYFYWYRQILGQKVEFLVSFYNNEISEKSEIFDDQFSVERPDGSNFTLKIRSTKLEDSAMYFCASSVGGGGSETQYFGPGTRLLVL.

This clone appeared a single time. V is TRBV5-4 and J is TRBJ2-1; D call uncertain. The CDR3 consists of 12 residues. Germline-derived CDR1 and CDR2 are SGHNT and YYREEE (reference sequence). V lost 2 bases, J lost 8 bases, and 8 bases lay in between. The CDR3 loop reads CASSFWKDEQFF. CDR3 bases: TGTGCCAGCAGCTTTTGGAAGGATGAGCAGTTCTTC. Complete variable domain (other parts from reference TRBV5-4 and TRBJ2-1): ETGVTQSPTHLIKTRGQQVTLRCSSQSGHNTVSWYQQALGQGPQFIFQYYREEENGRGNFPPRFSGLQFPNYSSELNVNALELDDSALYLCASSFWKDEQFFGPGTRLTVL.

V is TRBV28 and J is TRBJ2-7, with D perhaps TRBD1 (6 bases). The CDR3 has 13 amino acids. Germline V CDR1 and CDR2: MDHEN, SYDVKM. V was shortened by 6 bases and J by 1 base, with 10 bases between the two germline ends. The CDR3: CASRTGHSYEQYF. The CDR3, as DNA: TGTGCCAGCAGGACGGGACATTCCTACGAGCAGTACTTC.

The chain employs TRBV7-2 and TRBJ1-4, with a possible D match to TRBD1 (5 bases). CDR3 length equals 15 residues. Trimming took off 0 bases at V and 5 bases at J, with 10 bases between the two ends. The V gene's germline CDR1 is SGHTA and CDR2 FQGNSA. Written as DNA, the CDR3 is TGTGCCAGCAGCTTAGCGGGGGGGGTCAATGAAAAACTGTTTTTT. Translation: CASSLAGGVNEKLFF.

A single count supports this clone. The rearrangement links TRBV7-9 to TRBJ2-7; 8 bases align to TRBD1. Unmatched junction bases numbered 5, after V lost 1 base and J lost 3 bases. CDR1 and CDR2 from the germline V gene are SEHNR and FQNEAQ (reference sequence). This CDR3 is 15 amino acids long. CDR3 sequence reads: CASSLETGGSYEQYF. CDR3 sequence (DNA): TGTGCCAGCAGCTTAGAAACAGGGGGTAGCTACGAGCAGTACTTC.

CDR3 loop: CASRRGWEETQYF. The CDR3 DNA follows: TGTGCCTCCCGGCGGGGCTGGGAAGAGACCCAGTACTTC. This chain uses TRBV15 with TRBJ2-5; TRBD2 might be the D (6 bases). CDR3 length: 13 residues. V lost 11 bases and J 3 bases, leaving 16 bases between the germline ends. Germline V gene lookup returns CDR1 LNHNV and CDR2 YYDKDF (reference sequence).

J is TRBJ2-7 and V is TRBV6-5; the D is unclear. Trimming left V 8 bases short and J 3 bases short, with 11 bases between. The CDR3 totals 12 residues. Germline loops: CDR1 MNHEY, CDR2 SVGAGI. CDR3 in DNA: TGTGCCAGCCGAACCCCGGGCTACGAGCAGTACTTC. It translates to CASRTPGYEQYF.

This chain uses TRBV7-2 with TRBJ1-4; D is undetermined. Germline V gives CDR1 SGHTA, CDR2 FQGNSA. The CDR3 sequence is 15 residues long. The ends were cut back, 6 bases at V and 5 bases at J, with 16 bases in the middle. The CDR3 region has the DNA TGTGCCAGCAGAAATTTGGATTTTGAAAATGAAAAACTGTTTTTT. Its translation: CASRNLDFENEKLFF.